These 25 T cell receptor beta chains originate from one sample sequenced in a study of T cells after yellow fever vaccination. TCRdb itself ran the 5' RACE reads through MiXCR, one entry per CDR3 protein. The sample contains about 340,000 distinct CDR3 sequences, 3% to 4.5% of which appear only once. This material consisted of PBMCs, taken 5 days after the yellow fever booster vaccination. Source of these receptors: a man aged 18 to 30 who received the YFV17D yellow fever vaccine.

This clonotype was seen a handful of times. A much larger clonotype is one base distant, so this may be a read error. The CDR3 coding sequence is TGTGCCAGCACTTACACAGATACGCAGTATTTT. Translation: CASTYTDTQYF. V and J are TRBV2 and TRBJ2-3; D call uncertain. Germline CDR1 and CDR2: SNHLY and FYNNEI. Between the trimmed V and J ends, which lost 7 bases and 2 bases, there was a span of 4 bases. The CDR3 is 11 amino acids.

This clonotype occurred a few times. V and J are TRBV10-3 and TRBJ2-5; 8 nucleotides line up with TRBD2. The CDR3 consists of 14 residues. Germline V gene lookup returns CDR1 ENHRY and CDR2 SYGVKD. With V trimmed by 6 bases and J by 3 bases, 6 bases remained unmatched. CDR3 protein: CAIRAGLEKETQYF. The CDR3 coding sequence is TGTGCCATCAGAGCGGGACTAGAGAAAGAGACCCAGTACTTC.

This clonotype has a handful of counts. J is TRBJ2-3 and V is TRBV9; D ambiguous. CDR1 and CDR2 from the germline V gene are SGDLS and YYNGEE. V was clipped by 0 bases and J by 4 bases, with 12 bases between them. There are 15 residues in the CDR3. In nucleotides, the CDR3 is TGTGCCAGCAGCGTAGGAGTGGCGAGCGCAGATACGCAGTATTTT. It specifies CASSVGVASADTQYF.

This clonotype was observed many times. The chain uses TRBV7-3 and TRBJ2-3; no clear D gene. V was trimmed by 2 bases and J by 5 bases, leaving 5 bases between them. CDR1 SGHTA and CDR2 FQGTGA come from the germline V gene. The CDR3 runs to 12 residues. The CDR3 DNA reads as TGTGCCAGCAGCTTATCTGGAGATACGCAGTATTTT. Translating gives CASSLSGDTQYF.

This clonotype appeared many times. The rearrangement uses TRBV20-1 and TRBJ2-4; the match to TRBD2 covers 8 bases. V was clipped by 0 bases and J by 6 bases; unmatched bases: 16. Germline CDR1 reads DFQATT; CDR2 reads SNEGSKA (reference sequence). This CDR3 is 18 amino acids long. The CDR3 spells CSARDPTLGGGPVNIQYF. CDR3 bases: TGCAGTGCTAGAGATCCCACTTTAGGCGGGGGGCCCGTAAACATTCAGTACTTC.

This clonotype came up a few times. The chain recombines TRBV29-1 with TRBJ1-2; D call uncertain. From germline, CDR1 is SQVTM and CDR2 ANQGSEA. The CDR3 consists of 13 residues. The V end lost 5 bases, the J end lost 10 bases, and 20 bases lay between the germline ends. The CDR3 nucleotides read TGCAGCGTTCCCACCACCAAGAGGGAATCCTACACCTTC. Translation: CSVPTTKRESYTF.

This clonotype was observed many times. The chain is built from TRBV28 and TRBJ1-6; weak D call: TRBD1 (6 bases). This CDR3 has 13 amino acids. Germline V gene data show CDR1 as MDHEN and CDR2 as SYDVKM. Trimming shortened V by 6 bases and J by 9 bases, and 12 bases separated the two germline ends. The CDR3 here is CASRPYRASPLHF. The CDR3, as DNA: TGTGCCAGCAGACCCTACAGGGCTTCACCCCTCCACTTT.

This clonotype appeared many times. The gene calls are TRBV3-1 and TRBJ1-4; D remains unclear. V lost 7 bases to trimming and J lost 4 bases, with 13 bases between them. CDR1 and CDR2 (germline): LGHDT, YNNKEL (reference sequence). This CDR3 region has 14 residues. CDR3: CASTATGVNEKLFF. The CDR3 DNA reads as TGTGCCAGCACCGCGACCGGAGTTAATGAAAAACTGTTTTTT.

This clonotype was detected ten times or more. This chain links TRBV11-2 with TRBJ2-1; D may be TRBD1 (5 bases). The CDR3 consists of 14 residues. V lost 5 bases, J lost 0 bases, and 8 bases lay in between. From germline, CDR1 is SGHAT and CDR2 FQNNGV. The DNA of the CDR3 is TGTGCCAGCAGCCGAGACAGCTCCTACAATGAGCAGTTCTTC. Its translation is CASSRDSSYNEQFF.

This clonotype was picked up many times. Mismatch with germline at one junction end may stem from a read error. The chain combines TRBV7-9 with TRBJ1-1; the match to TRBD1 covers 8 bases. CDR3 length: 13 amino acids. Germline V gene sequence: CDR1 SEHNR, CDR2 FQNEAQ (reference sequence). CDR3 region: CASSLAHQGARIF. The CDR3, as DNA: TGTGCCAGCAGCTTAGCGCACCAGGGGGCCCGGATTTTT. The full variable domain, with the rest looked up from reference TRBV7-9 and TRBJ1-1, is DTGVSQNPRHKITKRGQNVTFRCDPISEHNRLYWYRQTLGQGPEFLTYFQNEAQLEKSRLLSDRFSAERPKGSFSTLEIQRTEQGDSAMYLCASSLAHQGARIFGQGTRLTVV.

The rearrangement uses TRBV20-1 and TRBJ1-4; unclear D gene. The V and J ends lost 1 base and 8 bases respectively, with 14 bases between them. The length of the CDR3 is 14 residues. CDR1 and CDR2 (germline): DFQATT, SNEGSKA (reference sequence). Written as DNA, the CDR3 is TGCAGTGCTAGAGTGGGGAGCCAGAGAGAAAAACTGTTTTTT. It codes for CSARVGSQREKLFF.

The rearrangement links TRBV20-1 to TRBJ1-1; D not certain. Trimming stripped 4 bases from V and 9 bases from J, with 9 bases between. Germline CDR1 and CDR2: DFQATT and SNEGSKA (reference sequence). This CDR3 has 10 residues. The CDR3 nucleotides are TGCAGTGCTATCGAGTTCCAAGCTTTCTTT. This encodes CSAIEFQAFF.

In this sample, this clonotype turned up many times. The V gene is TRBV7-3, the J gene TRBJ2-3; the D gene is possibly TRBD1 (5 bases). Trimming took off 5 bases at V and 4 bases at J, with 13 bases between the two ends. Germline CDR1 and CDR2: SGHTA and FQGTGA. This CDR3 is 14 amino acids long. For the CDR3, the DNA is TGTGCCAGCAGCCGGGCAGGGCTCCCAGATACGCAGTATTTT. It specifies CASSRAGLPDTQYF.

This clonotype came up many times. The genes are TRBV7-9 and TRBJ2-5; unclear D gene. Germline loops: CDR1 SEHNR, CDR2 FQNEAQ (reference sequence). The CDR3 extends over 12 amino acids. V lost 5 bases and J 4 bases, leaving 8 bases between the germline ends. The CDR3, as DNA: TGTGCCAGCAGCCCCGACCGAGAGACCCAGTACTTC. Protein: CASSPDRETQYF.

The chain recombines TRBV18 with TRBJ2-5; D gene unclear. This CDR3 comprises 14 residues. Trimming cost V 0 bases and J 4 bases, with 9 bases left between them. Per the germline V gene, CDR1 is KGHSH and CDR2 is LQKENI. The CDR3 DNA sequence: TGTGCCAGCTCACCACCGGCCAGGCGAGAGACCCAGTACTTC. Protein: CASSPPARRETQYF.

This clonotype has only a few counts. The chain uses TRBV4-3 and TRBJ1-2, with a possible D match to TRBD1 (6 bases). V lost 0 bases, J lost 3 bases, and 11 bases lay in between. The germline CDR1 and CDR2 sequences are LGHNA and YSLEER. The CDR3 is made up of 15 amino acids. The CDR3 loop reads CASSQDAGGHYGYTF. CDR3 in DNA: TGCGCCAGCAGCCAAGATGCTGGGGGGCACTATGGCTACACCTTC.

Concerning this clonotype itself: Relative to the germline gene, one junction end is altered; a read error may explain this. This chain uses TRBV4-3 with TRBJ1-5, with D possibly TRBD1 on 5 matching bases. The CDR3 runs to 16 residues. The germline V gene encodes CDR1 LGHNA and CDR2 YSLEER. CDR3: CASSQGGGGGNQPQHF. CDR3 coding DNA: TGTGCCAGCAGCCAAGGCGGGGGAGGTGGCAATCAGCCCCAGCATTTT.

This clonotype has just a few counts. The CDR3 spells CASSLLAGYYNEQFF. DNA of the CDR3: TGTGCCAGCAGTCTACTAGCGGGGTACTACAATGAGCAGTTCTTC. The J gene is TRBJ2-1, the V gene TRBV6-2 or TRBV6-3; TRBD2 matches at 10 bases. There are 15 residues in the CDR3. Trimming removed 5 bases from V and 3 bases from J; junction bases left unmatched: 4. Germline V gene lookup returns CDR1 MNHEY and CDR2 SVGEGT.

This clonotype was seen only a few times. The CDR3 spells CASSLCRESDYEQYV. For the CDR3, the DNA is TGCGCCAGCAGCTTATGTAGGGAAAGCGACTACGAGCAGTACGTC. V gene TRBV5-1 combines with J gene TRBJ2-7; D unresolved. Per the germline V gene, CDR1 is SGHRS and CDR2 is YFSETQ. V was trimmed by 2 bases and J by 3 bases, leaving 15 bases between them. CDR3 size: 15 residues.

CDR3 amino acids: CASSRVSYNSPLHF. The CDR3 nucleotides read TGTGCCAGCAGTAGGGTCTCCTATAATTCACCCCTCCACTTT. The J gene is TRBJ1-6, the V gene TRBV7-2; no clear D gene. Germline assignment: CDR1 SGHTA and CDR2 FQGNSA. The V end was cut by 6 bases, the J end by 0 bases, with 6 bases between. The CDR3 spans 14 residues.

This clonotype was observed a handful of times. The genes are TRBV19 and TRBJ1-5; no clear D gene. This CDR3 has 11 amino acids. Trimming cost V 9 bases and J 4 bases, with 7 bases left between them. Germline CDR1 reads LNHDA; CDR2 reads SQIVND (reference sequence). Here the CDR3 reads CASALNQPQHF. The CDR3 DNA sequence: TGTGCCAGCGCTCTTAATCAGCCCCAGCATTTT.

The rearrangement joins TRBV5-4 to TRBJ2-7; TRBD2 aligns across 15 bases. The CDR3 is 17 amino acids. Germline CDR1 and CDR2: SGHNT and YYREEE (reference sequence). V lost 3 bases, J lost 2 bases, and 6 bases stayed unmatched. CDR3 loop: CASSSGLAGGKAYEQYF. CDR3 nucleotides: TGTGCCAGCAGCTCCGGACTAGCGGGGGGGAAAGCCTACGAGCAGTACTTC.

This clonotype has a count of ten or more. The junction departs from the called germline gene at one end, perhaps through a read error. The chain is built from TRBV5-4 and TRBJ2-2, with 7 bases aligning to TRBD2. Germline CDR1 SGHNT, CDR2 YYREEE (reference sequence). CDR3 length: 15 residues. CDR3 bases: TGTGCCAGCAGGTTGGGAGGGGCTGACACCGGGGAGCTGTTTTTT. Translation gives CASRLGGADTGELFF.

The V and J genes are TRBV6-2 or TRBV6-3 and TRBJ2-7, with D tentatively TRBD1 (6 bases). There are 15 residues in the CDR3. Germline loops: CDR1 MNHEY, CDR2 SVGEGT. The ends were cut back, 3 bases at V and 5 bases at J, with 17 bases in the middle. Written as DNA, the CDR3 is TGTGCCAGCAGTTATAGGAACAGGGCTGTCCACGAGCAGTACTTC. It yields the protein CASSYRNRAVHEQYF.

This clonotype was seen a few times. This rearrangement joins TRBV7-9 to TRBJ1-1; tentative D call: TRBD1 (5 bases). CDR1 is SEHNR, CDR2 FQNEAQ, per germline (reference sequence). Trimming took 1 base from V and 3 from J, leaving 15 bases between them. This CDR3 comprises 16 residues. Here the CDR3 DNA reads TGTGCCAGCAGCTTAGGGGTAGGGGATGCGGACACTGAAGCTTTCTTT. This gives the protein CASSLGVGDADTEAFF.